Sequencing of this T cell receptor beta chain was carried out in a study of CD8+CD57+ T cells in acquired aplastic anemia. The wider study: Yields of DNA that came from sorted CD4+ and CD8+ cells averaged approximately 3.5 ug. Study-level findings and limits: Patients and controls shared fewer than 30 CD8+ CDR3 sequences.

On this clonotype: Its specificity is not known.

TCR beta VDJ and CDR3 profiles were obtained from a genomic DNA template. Each CDR3 protein gets one entry after TCRdb re-called the reads with MiXCR. The sample gives 150,000 to 160,000 distinct CDR3 sequences, about 50% of which show up once; 9.5% to 15% is in the top ten. V lost 5 bases, J lost 6 bases, and 2 bases stayed unmatched. Germline V gene sequence: CDR1 KGHDR, CDR2 SFDVKD. The CDR3 consists of 13 residues. In patients chosen for sequencing, flow cytometry had shown CD8+CD57+ cell expansion. The patients all had a severe acquired aplastic anemia diagnosis. The sample comprised sorted CD4+, CD8+, or CD8+CD57+ T cells (not recorded which) from PBMCs. This clonotype was obtained from a human donor with aplastic anemia. V is TRBV24-1 and J is TRBJ1-2; 10 bases map to TRBD1. This chain's CDR3 is CATSAGQGDGYTF. The CDR3 DNA is TGTGCCACCAGTGCAGGACAGGGGGATGGCTACACCTTC.